This is a list of T cell receptor beta chains from one sample in a study of post-analysis software for immune sequencing data. Via MiXCR, TCRdb re-called the PCR reads, giving one row per CDR3 protein. Of 650,000 to 900,000 distinct CDR3 sequences detected, about 43% appear once; the ten largest clones hold 4.9%. The sample taken for sequencing was blood. Receptors were obtained from a girl between 5 and 17 years old with multiple sclerosis. The CDR3 runs from the conserved cysteine through the conserved F or W. D genes are given only for firm matches. Not all rows give a size; the values are once, few, many and, for expanded clones, a class.

v_gene	d_gene	abundance	j_gene	CDR3aa	CDR3nt
TRBV7-6	.	.	TRBJ1-4	CASSSTHTNEKLFF	TGTGCCAGCAGCTCGACACATACTAATGAAAAACTGTTTTTT
TRBV5-1	.	.	TRBJ2-5	CASKSGTQETQYF	TGCGCCAGCAAGAGTGGGACACAAGAGACCCAGTACTTC
TRBV7-2	.	few	TRBJ2-7	CASSLGYRTTYEQYF	TGTGCCAGCAGCTTAGGTTACAGAACTACATACGAGCAGTACTTC
TRBV21-1	.	.	TRBJ2-1	CASSRLAGNHNEQFF	TGTGCCAGCAGCAGACTAGCGGGAAACCACAATGAGCAGTTCTTC
TRBV20-1	TRBD1	.	TRBJ1-4	CSARMTGGSELFF	TGCAGTGCTAGGATGACAGGGGGCAGTGAACTGTTTTTT
TRBV29-1	.	.	TRBJ1-6	CSVEVPDTYNSPLHF	TGCAGCGTTGAAGTCCCGGACACCTATAATTCACCCCTCCACTTT
TRBV28	.	.	TRBJ2-3	CASSLVGVSGTDTQYF	TGTGCCAGCAGTTTAGTTGGGGTTTCGGGCACAGATACGCAGTATTTT
TRBV19	.	.	TRBJ2-1	CASSKDSLGLSEQFF	TGTGCCAGTAGTAAGGACAGCCTAGGTTTAAGTGAGCAGTTCTTC
TRBV7-6	TRBD1	.	TRBJ1-2	CASSSRTGTNYGYTF	TGTGCCAGCAGCTCCCGGACAGGGACTAACTATGGCTACACCTTC
TRBV20-1	TRBD1	.	TRBJ1-1	CSARGTAKAFF	TGCAGTGCTAGGGGGACAGCTAAAGCTTTCTTT
TRBV9	TRBD2	.	TRBJ2-1	CASSGGKGLADYNEQFF	TGTGCCAGCAGCGGAGGTAAGGGACTAGCGGACTACAATGAGCAGTTCTTC
TRBV27	.	.	TRBJ2-7	CASLSSVGAPLYEQYF	TGTGCCAGCCTTTCCTCGGTGGGAGCGCCACTCTACGAGCAGTACTTC
TRBV12-3/TRBV12-4	.	many	TRBJ2-7	CASTPTGLSYEQYF	TGTGCCAGCACCCCAACGGGGTTATCCTACGAGCAGTACTTC
TRBV29-1	TRBD2	few	TRBJ2-7	CSVKSGDYYEQYF	TGCAGCGTCAAGTCCGGGGACTACTACGAGCAGTACTTC
TRBV29-1	TRBD1	.	TRBJ2-7	CGVAGQGVDEQYF	TGCGGCGTTGCGGGACAGGGTGTCGACGAGCAGTACTTC
TRBV25-1	TRBD1	.	TRBJ1-4	CASSESTGGYEKLFF	TGTGCCAGCAGTGAATCGACAGGGGGGTATGAAAAACTGTTTTTT
TRBV9	TRBD2	few	TRBJ2-1	CASSVSGTTYNEQFF	TGTGCCAGCAGCGTCAGCGGGACCACCTACAATGAGCAGTTCTTC
TRBV14	.	.	TRBJ1-3	CASSQVWQGSGNTIYF	TGTGCCAGCAGCCAAGTGTGGCAGGGATCCGGAAACACCATATATTTT
TRBV15	.	.	TRBJ2-7	CATSIQGGEQYF	TGTGCCACCAGCATACAGGGGGGGGAGCAGTACTTC
TRBV20-1	.	.	TRBJ1-6	CSARGSDTNSPLHF	TGCAGTGCTAGGGGTTCGGACACTAATTCACCCCTCCACTTT
TRBV14	.	.	TRBJ1-2	CASSQDLGSGYGYTF	TGTGCCAGCAGCCAAGATTTGGGGTCCGGGTATGGCTACACCTTC
TRBV6-5	.	.	TRBJ2-5	CASSHDGNQETQYF	TGTGCCAGCAGCCACGATGGAAACCAAGAGACCCAGTACTTC
TRBV7-9	.	.	TRBJ1-2	CASSLSRSGDYGYTF	TGTGCCAGCAGCTTAAGTCGTAGTGGTGACTATGGCTACACCTTC
TRBV6-5	.	.	TRBJ2-5	CASSYWDTPGETQYF	TGTGCCAGCAGTTACTGGGACACACCGGGGGAGACCCAGTACTTC
TRBV6-6	TRBD2	.	TRBJ2-5	CASRLLAGEGSQYF	TGTGCCAGCAGGCTACTAGCGGGAGAGGGATCCCAGTACTTC
TRBV4-3	TRBD2	.	TRBJ2-1	CASSQDWGSGEYNEQFF	TGCGCTAGCAGCCAAGATTGGGGTAGCGGGGAGTACAATGAGCAGTTCTTC
TRBV9	.	.	TRBJ2-3	CASSALSTDTQYF	TGTGCCAGCAGCGCCTTGTCCACAGATACGCAGTATTTT
TRBV29-1	TRBD2	many	TRBJ2-5	CSSELAGETQYF	TGCAGCTCGGAATTAGCGGGAGAGACCCAGTACTTC
TRBV20-1	.	.	TRBJ2-2	CSARSPTWTGELFF	TGCAGTGCTAGATCACCAACGTGGACCGGGGAGCTGTTTTTT
TRBV6-5	.	few	TRBJ2-7	CASSYSMGNPYEQYF	TGTGCCAGCAGTTACTCGATGGGCAACCCCTACGAGCAGTACTTC
TRBV12-5	.	.	TRBJ2-3	CASGLAAEPDTQYF	TGTGCTAGTGGTTTGGCAGCAGAGCCAGATACGCAGTATTTT
TRBV11-2	.	few	TRBJ2-3	CASSLDSAQYF	TGTGCCAGCAGCTTAGATTCTGCGCAGTATTTT
TRBV7-4	.	.	TRBJ2-5	CASRVLLQETQYF	TGTGCCAGCAGGGTGTTACTCCAAGAGACCCAGTACTTC
TRBV27	.	.	TRBJ2-2	CASRGTPANTGELFF	TGTGCCAGCAGAGGGACGCCGGCGAACACCGGGGAGCTGTTTTTT
TRBV6-2/TRBV6-3	.	.	TRBJ2-1	CASSDVSGGSYNEQFF	TGTGCCAGCAGTGACGTCTCCGGGGGCTCCTACAATGAGCAGTTCTTC
TRBV9	TRBD1	.	TRBJ1-2	CASSPGDRVAYGYTF	TGTGCCAGCAGCCCCGGGGACAGGGTGGCCTATGGCTACACCTTC
TRBV4-2	.	.	TRBJ2-2	CASSQETRNTGELFF	TGTGCCAGCAGCCAAGAAACCCGGAACACCGGGGAGCTGTTTTTT
TRBV20-1	.	.	TRBJ1-2	CSARDRAYGYTF	TGCAGTGCTAGAGATAGAGCCTATGGCTACACCTTC
TRBV20-1	.	.	TRBJ1-2	CSAHRTAGYGYTF	TGCAGTGCGCACCGGACGGCGGGCTATGGCTACACCTTC
TRBV20-1	TRBD1	.	TRBJ1-5	CSARGDRNQPQHF	TGCAGTGCTAGGGGGGACAGAAATCAGCCCCAGCATTTT
TRBV20-1	.	few	TRBJ2-1	CSQGIDEQFF	TGCAGTCAGGGGATCGATGAGCAGTTCTTC
TRBV12-3/TRBV12-4	.	.	TRBJ2-1	CASSLDAQSEFF	TGTGCCAGCAGTTTAGACGCCCAGTCCGAGTTCTTC
TRBV5-1	.	.	TRBJ2-2	CASSMQQVTGELFF	TGCGCCAGCAGCATGCAACAGGTCACCGGGGAGCTGTTTTTT
TRBV5-1	.	.	TRBJ1-5	CASAERDATNQPQHF	TGCGCCAGCGCCGAACGGGACGCCACCAATCAGCCCCAGCATTTT
TRBV6-6	.	.	TRBJ1-1	CASSTTGKDTEAFF	TGTGCCAGCAGCACCACAGGGAAAGACACTGAAGCTTTCTTT
TRBV20-1	.	.	TRBJ2-1	CSARDLGEQYNEQFF	TGCAGTGCTAGAGATCTGGGGGAGCAATACAATGAGCAGTTCTTC